The clone carrying this TCR beta chain was recorded only once. The data were taken from a study of technical replicates of blood from a handful of donors. CDR1 is SGHAT, CDR2 FQNNGV, per germline. The CDR3 spans 16 residues. The V gene lost 0 bases and the J gene lost 2 bases, with 12 bases spanning the gap. Sequencing was performed with immunoSEQ multiplex PCR; in TCRdb, only in-frame clones are kept and a portion is missing. The sample holds tens of thousands of clones, roughly 98% seen once. This chain links TRBV11-2 with TRBJ2-3; D not resolved. This receptor was taken from a human donor in good health. The specimen sequenced was T cells isolated from PBMCs. CDR3 amino acids: CASSLESAAYTDTQYF. CDR3 DNA sequence: TGTGCCAGCAGCTTAGAGTCGGCGGCGTACACAGATACGCAGTATTTT.